This TCR beta chain was sequenced during a study of blood T cells in healthy people across ages. Study-level results: For the donors, CMV status was unknown and possibly confounded expanded clonotype changes.

With a J-beta primer mix and a sample-barcoded 5' primer, a second PCR ran about 7 to 11 cycles. With 12 random nucleotides, a template-switch adaptor tagged each individual cDNA molecule. TCRdb redid the calling of the 5' RACE reads with MiXCR, one entry per CDR3 protein. The sample has hundreds of thousands of distinct CDR3 sequences; about 52% are singletons. V lost 0 bases to trimming and J lost 1 base, with 6 bases between them. The length of the CDR3 is 14 residues. Per the germline V gene, CDR1 is LGHNA and CDR2 is YSLEER. As regards this clonotype: Its target is unknown.

This sequence originates from a woman in her fifties or sixties in good health. The chain combines TRBV4-3 with TRBJ1-2; D uncertain. Sequencing was performed on blood. The CDR3 loop reads CASSQERGNYGYTF. Here the CDR3 DNA reads TGCGCCAGCAGCCAAGAACGGGGTAACTATGGCTACACCTTC.